The source of this T cell receptor (beta chain) is a study of blood T cell repertoires in COVID-19 (dated by TCRdb to 2018 to 2020). Looking at the study overall: The collaborator samples originated in the United States, Italy and Spain and spanned the acute and convalescent phases of COVID-19. The material from the prospective study consisted of cDNA or gDNA derived from T cells, B-cell-depleted T cells, or PBMCs. Deeply sampled blood TCRbeta repertoires from subjects exposed to, actively infected with, or recovered from COVID-19 were included in the dataset. A freely available public database, intended as a resource for researchers studying the immune response to SARS-CoV-2, is where the repertoires were released. Samples came from the ongoing ImmuneRACE study (first 160 participants) plus 1,254 subjects from 6 global collaborators. A de-identified subject ID, COVID-19 status, age in years and sex were almost always included in the sample metadata. HLA class I and class II types, where available, came from metadata supplied by the sample provider rather than from assay-based typing. The full study reports these points: Clinical and demographic metadata were provided uncurated, with the amount varying by source and participant.

Whole blood was collected in K2EDTA tubes by collaborating institutions according to the institutions' own protocols. For TCRbeta analysis, collaborators shipped samples in one of three forms: frozen whole blood, isolated PBMCs, or DNA extracted from either of those sample types. The germline V gene yields KGHDR for CDR1 and SFDVKD for CDR2. Measured from the cysteine to the phenylalanine, the CDR3 is 14 residues long. The retained sequence is limited to the CDR3, 42 bases, with the frame set at the first base. A distance of 12 bases separates the germline ends of V and J, which lose 5 bases and 6 bases respectively. Comment on this clone: This clone's antigen is unknown. Nothing much larger sits one base from this clone, and base qualities are not available.

TCRbeta CDR3 regions were amplified from genomic DNA using the immunoSEQ Assay, a bias-controlled multiplex PCR. As for the original processing: The number of nucleated cells in each sample was estimated from the amplification of reference gene primers within the assay. To quantify the absolute abundance of each unique TCRbeta CDR3 rearrangement, sequence reads were collapsed and filtered. For each sample, productive Simpson clonality was calculated as the square root of Simpson's diversity index across productive rearrangements. Held by TCRdb, this immuneACCESS table contains in-frame sequences only and omits some clones. Under half of the omission traces to an unresolved V gene where checked; the cause of the rest is unknown. The V and J calls and clone size are taken from that table; D and trimming were inferred from the DNA. For this sample there are approximately 120,000 clones; nearly 85% appear just once. The ten largest account for 6.6% of the sample.

Source material: peripheral blood. The receptor comes from a woman aged 50 to 60 with acute or convalescent COVID-19. This chain is built from TRBV24-1 and TRBJ2-2; TRBD1 is a possible D gene, resting on 6 matching bases. The CDR3 corresponds to CATSAASGAGELFF. The nucleotide sequence reads as follows: TGTGCCACCAGTGCTGCATCAGGGGCCGGGGAGCTGTTTTTT.